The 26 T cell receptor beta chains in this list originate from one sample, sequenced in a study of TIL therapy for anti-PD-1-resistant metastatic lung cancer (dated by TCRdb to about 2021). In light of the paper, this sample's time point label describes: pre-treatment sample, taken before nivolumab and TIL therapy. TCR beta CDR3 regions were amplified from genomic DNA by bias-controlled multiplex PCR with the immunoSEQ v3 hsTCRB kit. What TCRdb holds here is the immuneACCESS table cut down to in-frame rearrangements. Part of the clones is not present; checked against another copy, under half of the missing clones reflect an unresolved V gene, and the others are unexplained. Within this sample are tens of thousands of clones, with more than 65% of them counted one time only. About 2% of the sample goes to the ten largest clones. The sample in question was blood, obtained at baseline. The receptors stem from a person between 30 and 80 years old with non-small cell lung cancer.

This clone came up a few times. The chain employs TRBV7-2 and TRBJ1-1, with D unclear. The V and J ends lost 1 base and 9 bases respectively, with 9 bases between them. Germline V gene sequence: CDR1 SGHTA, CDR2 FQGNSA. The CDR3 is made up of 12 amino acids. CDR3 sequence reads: CASSLGPRKAFF. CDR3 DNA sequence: TGTGCCAGCAGCTTAGGCCCCAGGAAAGCTTTCTTT.

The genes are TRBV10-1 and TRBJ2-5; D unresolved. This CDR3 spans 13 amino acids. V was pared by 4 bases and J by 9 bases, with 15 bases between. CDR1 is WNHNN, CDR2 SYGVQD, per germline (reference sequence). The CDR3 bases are TGCGCCAGCAGTGCGCAGCCGACTTCGGCCCAGTACTTC. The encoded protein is CASSAQPTSAQYF.

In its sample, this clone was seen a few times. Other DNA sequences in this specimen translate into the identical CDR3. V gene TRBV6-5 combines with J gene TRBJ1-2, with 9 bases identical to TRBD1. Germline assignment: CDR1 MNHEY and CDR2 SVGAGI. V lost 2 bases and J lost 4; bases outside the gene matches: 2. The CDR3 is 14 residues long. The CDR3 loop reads CASSYRQGGYGYTF. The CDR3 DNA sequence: TGTGCCAGCAGTTACCGACAGGGGGGCTATGGCTACACCTTC.

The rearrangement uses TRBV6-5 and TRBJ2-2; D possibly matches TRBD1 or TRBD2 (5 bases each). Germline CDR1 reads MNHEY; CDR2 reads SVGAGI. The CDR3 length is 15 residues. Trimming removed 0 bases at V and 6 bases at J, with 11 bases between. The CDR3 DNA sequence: TGTGCCAGCAGTTACTCTGGGGGTAGGGCCGGGGAGCTGTTTTTT. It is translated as CASSYSGGRAGELFF.

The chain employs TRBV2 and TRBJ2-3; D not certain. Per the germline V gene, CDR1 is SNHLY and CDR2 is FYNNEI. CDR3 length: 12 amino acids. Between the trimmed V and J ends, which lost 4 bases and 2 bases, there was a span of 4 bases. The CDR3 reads CASSVTTDTQYF. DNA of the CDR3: TGTGCCAGCAGTGTCACCACAGATACGCAGTATTTT.

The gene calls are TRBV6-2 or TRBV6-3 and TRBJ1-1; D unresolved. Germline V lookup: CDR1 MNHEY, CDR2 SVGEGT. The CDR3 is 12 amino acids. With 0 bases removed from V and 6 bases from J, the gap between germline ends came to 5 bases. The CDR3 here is CASSYSAAEAFF. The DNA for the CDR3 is TGTGCCAGCAGTTACTCGGCGGCTGAAGCTTTCTTT.

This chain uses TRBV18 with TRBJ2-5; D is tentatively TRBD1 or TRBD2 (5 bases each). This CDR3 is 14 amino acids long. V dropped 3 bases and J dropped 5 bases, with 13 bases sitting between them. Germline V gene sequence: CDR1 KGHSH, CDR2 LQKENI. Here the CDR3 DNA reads TGTGCCAGCTCACCTCAGGGAGCCCGGGAGACCCAGTACTTC. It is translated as CASSPQGARETQYF.

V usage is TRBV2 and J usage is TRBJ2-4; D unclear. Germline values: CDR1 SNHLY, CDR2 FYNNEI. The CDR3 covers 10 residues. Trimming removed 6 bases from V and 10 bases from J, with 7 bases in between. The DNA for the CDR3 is TGTGCCAGCAGCAAAGTAATTCAGTACTTC. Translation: CASSKVIQYF. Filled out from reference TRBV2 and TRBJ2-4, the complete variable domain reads EPEVTQTPSHQVTQMGQEVILRCVPISNHLYFYWYRQILGQKVEFLVSFYNNEISEKSEIFDDQFSVERPDGSNFTLKIRSTKLEDSAMYFCASSKVIQYFGAGTRLSVL.

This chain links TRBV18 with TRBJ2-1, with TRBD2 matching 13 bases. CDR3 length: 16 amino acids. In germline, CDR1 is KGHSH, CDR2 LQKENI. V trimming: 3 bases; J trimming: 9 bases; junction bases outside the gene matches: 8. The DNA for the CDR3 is TGTGCCAGCTCACCCAATTCCGGACTAGCGGGAGCTGAGCAGTTCTTC. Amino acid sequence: CASSPNSGLAGAEQFF.

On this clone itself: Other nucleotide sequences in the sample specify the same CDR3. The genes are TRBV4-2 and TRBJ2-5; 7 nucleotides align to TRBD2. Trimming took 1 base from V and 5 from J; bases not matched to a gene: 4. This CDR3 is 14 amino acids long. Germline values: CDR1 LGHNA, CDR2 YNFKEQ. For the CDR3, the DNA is TGTGCCAGCAGCCAAGGACTAGCTGGGGAGACCCAGTACTTC. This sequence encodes CASSQGLAGETQYF.

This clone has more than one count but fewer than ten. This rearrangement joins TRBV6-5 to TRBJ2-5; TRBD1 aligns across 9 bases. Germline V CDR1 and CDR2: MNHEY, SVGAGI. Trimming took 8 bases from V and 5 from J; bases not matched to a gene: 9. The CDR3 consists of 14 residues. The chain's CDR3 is CASRTGGLGETQYF. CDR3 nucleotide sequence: TGTGCCAGCCGCACAGGGGGCCTTGGGGAGACCCAGTACTTC.

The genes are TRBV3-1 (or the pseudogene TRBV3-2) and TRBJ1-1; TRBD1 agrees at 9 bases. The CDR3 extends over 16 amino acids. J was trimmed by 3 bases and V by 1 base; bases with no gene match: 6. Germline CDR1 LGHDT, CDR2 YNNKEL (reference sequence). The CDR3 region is CASSQGTGAADTEAFF. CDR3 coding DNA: TGTGCCAGCAGCCAAGGGACAGGGGCTGCCGACACTGAAGCTTTCTTT.

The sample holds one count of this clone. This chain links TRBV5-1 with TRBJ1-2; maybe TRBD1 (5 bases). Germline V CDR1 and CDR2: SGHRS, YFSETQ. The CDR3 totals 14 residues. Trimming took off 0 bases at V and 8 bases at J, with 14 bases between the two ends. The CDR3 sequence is CASSLGQQMNGYTF. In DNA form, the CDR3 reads TGCGCCAGCAGCTTGGGACAGCAGATGAACGGCTACACCTTC.

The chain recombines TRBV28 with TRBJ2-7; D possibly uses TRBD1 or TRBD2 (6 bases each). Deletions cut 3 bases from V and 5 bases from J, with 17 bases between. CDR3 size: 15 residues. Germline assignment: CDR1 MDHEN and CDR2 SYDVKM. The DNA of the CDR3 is TGTGCCAGCAGTTTTCGGGCTAGGAGGGGGAACGAGCAGTACTTC. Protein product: CASSFRARRGNEQYF.

The DNA of the CDR3 is TGCGCCAGCAGGCCCTCGGACAGGAAAGACAAAAACATTCAGTACTTC. Translating it yields CASRPSDRKDKNIQYF. The V and J genes are TRBV4-1 and TRBJ2-4; 7 nucleotides line up with TRBD1. Germline CDR1 is MGHRA and CDR2 is YSYEKL. The CDR3 spans 16 residues. Trimming removed 6 bases from V and 3 bases from J; junction bases left unmatched: 11.

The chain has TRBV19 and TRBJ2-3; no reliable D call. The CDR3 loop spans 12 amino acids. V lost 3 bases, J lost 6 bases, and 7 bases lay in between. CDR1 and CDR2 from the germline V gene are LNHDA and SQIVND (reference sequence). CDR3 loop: CASSMSGDTQYF. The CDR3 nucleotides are TGTGCCAGTAGTATGTCCGGGGATACGCAGTATTTT.

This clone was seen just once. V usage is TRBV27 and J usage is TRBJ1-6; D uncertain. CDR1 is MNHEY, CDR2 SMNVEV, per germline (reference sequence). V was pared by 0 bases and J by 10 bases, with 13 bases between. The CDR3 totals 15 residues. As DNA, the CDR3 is TGTGCCAGCAGTTTATCTGGAGGGAGAGAATCACCCCTCCACTTT. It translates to CASSLSGGRESPLHF.

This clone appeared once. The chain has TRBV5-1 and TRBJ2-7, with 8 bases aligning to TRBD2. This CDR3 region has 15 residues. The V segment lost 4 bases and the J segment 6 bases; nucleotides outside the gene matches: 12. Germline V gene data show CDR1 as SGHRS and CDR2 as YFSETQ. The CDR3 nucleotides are TGCGCCAGCAGCCCTAAAGAGCGGGAGAGGGGCGAGCAGTACTTC. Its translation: CASSPKERERGEQYF.

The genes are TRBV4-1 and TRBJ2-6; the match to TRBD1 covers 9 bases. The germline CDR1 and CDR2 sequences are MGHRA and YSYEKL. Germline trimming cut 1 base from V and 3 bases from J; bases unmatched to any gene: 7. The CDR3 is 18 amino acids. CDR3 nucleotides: TGCGCCAGCAGCCAAGTCGGGACAGGGCTGGGTGGGGCCAACGTCCTGACTTTC. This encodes CASSQVGTGLGGANVLTF.

The CDR3 nucleotides read TGTGCCAGCAGCAAAGCTGGGGACAGGGCCAACGAGCAGTACTTC. This sequence encodes CASSKAGDRANEQYF. The chain uses TRBV21-1 and TRBJ2-7; the DNA was not used to check the table's D call, TRBD1. TRBV21-1 is a known pseudogene. The CDR3 is 15 residues long.

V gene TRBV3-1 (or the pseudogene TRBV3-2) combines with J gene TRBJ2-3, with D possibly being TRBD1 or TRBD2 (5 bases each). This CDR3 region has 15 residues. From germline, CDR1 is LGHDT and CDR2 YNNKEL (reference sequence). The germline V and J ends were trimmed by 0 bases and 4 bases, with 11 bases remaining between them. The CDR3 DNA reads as TGTGCCAGCAGCCAAGAAGGGGACGGGCCAGATACGCAGTATTTT. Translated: CASSQEGDGPDTQYF.

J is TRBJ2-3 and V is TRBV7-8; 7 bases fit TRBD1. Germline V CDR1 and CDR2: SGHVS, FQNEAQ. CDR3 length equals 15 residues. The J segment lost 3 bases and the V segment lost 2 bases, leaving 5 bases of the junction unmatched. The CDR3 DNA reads TGTGCCAGCAGCTTACACAGGGGTAGGACAGATACGCAGTATTTT. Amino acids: CASSLHRGRTDTQYF.

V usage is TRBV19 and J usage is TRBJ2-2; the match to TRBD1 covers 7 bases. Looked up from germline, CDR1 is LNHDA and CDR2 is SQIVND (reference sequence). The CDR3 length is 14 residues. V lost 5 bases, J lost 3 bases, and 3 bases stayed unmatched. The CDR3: CASSPQGDTGELFF. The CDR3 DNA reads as TGTGCCAGTAGTCCCCAGGGGGACACCGGGGAGCTGTTTTTT.

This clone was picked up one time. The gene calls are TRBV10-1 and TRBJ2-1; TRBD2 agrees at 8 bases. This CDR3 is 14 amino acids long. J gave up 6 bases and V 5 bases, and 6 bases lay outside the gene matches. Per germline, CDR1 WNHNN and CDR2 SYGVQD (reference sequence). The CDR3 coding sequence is TGCGCCAGCAGTTCCAGCGGGGGTATCAATGAGCAGTTCTTC. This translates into CASSSSGGINEQFF.

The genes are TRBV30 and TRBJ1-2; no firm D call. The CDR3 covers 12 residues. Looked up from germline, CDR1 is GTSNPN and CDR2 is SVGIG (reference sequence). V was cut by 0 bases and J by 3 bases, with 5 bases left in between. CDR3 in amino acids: CAWSVQYYGYTF. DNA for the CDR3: TGTGCCTGGAGTGTACAGTACTATGGCTACACCTTC.

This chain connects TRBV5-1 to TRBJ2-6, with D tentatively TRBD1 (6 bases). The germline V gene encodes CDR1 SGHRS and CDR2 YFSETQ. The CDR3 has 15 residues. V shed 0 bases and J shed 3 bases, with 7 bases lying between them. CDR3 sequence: CASSLEGGGANVLTF. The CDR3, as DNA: TGCGCCAGCAGCTTGGAAGGGGGTGGGGCCAACGTCCTGACTTTC. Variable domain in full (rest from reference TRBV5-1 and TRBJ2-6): KAGVTQTPRYLIKTRGQQVTLSCSPISGHRSVSWYQQTPGQGLQFLFEYFSETQRNKGNFPGRFSGRQFSNSRSEMNVSTLELGDSALYLCASSLEGGGANVLTFGAGSRLTVL.